This TCR beta chain was sequenced during a study of Graves' ophthalmopathy and Graves' hyperthyroidism. Study results and limitations: Ophthalmopathy progression predictions by the model showed 72% to 80% specificity and approximately 71% sensitivity.

The TCR beta CDR3 regions underwent amplification from RNA transcripts. HTBI primers were used in a first-round RT-PCR, which preceded a second-round multiplex PCR. TCRdb passed the multiplex PCR reads through MiXCR, listing each CDR3 protein once. The repertoire holds about 400,000 distinct CDR3 sequences, with 15% to 20% as singletons. Germline CDR1 reads LGHNT; CDR2 reads FRNRAP. Deletions cut 1 base from V and 1 base from J, with 1 base between. This CDR3 spans 12 amino acids. This clonotype was seen repeatedly, ten times or more. Antigen: not known. Sequencing was done on a sample of peripheral blood. The TCR sequence derives from a woman aged 18-35 years with Graves' ophthalmopathy. The chain is built from TRBV12-5 and TRBJ1-1; D is unclear. This CDR3 reads CASGLGNTEAFF. In DNA form, the CDR3 reads TGTGCTAGTGGTTTGGGGAACACTGAAGCTTTCTTT.